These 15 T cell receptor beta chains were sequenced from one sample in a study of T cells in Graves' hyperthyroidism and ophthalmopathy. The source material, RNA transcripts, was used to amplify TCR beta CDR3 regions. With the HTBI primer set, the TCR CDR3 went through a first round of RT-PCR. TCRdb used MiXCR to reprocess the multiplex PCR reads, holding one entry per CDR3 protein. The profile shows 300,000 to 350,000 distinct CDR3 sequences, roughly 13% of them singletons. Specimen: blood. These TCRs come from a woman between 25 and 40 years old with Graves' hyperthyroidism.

This CDR3 reads CASSVGGVDIQYF. The CDR3 DNA is TGTGCCAGCAGCGTAGGAGGGGTGGACATTCAGTACTTC. This chain connects TRBV9 to TRBJ2-4; D possibly uses TRBD1 or TRBD2 (5 bases each). The CDR3 length is 13 residues. V was clipped by 0 bases and J by 8 bases, with 9 bases between them. Germline V gives CDR1 SGDLS, CDR2 YYNGEE.

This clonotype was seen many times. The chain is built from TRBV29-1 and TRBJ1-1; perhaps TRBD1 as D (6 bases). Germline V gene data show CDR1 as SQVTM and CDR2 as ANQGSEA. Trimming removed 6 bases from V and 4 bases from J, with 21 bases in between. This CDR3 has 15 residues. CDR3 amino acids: CSVPLGAGGVTEAFF. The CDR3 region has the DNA TGCAGCGTCCCCTTGGGCGCGGGGGGCGTCACTGAAGCTTTCTTT.

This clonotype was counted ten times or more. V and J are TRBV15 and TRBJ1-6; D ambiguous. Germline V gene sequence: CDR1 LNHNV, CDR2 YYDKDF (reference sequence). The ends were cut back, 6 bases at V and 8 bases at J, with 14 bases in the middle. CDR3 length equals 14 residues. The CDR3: CATSAVGKYSPLHF. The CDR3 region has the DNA TGTGCCACCAGTGCTGTAGGAAAATATTCACCCCTCCACTTT.

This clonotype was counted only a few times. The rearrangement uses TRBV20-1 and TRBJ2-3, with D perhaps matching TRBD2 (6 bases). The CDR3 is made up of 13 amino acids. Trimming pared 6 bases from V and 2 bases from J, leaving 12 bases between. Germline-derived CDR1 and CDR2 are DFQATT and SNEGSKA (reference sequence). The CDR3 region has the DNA TGCAGTGCGGATCGGGACTCCACAGATACGCAGTATTTT. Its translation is CSADRDSTDTQYF.

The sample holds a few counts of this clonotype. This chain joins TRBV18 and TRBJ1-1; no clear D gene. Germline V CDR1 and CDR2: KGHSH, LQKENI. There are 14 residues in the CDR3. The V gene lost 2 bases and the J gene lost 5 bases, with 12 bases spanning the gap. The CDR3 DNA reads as TGTGCCAGCTCACCATGGGGAGGGAAGACTGAAGCTTTCTTT. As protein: CASSPWGGKTEAFF.

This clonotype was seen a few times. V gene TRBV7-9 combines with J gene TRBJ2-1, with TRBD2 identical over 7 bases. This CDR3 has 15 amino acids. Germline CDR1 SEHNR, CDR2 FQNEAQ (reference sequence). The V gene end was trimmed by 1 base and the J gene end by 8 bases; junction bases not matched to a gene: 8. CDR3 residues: CASSLGGEGRDEQFF. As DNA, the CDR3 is TGTGCCAGCAGCTTAGGGGGGGAGGGCCGCGATGAGCAGTTCTTC.

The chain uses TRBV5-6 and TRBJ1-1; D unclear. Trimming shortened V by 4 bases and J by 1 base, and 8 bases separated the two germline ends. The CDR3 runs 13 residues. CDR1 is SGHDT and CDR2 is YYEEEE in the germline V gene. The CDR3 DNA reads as TGTGCCAGCAGCATCTGGCAGAACACTGAAGCTTTCTTT. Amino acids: CASSIWQNTEAFF.

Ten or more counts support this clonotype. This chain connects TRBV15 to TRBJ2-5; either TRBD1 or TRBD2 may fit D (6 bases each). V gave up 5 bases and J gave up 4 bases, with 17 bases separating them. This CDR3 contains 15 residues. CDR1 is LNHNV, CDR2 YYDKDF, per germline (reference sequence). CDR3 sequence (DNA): TGTGCCACCAGCGCCCCCGCCGGGGGCGGAGAGACCCAGTACTTC. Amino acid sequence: CATSAPAGGGETQYF.

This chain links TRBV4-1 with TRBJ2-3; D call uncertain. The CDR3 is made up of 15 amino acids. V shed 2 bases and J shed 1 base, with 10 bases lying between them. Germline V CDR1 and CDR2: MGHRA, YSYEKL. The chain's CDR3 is CASSQLTGGTDTQYF. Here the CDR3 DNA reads TGCGCCAGCAGCCAACTCACTGGGGGCACAGATACGCAGTATTTT.

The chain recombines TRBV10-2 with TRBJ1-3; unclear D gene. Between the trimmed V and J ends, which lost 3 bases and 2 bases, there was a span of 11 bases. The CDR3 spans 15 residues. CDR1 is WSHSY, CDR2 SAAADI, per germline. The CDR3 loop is CASSDGGTTGNTIYF. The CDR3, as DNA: TGCGCCAGCAGTGATGGAGGAACAACTGGAAACACCATATATTTT.

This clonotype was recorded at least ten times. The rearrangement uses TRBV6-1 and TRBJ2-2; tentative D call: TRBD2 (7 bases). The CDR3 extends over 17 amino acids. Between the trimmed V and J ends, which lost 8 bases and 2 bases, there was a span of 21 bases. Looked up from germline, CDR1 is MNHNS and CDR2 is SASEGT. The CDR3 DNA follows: TGTGCCAGCGACCAGGGGCTAGCGGAGTATAACACCGGGGAGCTGTTTTTT. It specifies CASDQGLAEYNTGELFF.

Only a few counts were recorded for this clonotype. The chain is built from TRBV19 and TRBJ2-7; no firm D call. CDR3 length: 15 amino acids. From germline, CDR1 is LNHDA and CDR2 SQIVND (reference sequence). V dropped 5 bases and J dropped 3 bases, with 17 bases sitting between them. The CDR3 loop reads CASSSRALDLYEQYF. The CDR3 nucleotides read TGTGCCAGTAGTTCCCGGGCCCTTGACCTCTACGAGCAGTACTTC. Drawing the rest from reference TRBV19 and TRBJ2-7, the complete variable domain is DGGITQSPKYLFRKEGQNVTLSCEQNLNHDAMYWYRQDPGQGLRLIYYSQIVNDFQKGDIAEGYSVSREKKESFPLTVTSAQKNPTAFYLCASSSRALDLYEQYFGPGTRLTVT.

CDR3: CASSPARGIQFF. CDR3 DNA sequence: TGCGCCAGCAGCCCTGCCAGGGGAATACAGTTCTTC. This chain joins TRBV5-1 and TRBJ2-1; D is possibly TRBD1 (6 bases). The CDR3 has 12 residues. CDR1 and CDR2 from the germline V gene are SGHRS and YFSETQ. V was shortened by 4 bases and J by 13 bases, with 15 bases between the two germline ends.

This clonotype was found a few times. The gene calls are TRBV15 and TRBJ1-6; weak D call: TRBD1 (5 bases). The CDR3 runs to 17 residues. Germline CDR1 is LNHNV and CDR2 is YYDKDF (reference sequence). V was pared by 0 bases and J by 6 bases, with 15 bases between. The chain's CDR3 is CATSREMAGTTNSPLHF. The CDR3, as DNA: TGTGCCACCAGCAGAGAAATGGCCGGGACGACTAATTCACCCCTCCACTTT.

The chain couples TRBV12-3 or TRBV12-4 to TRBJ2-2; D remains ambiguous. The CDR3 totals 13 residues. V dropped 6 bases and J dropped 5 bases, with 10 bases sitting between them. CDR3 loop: CASSRDWTGELFF. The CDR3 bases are TGTGCCAGCAGCCGTGATTGGACCGGGGAGCTGTTTTTT.